This T cell receptor beta chain is from a study of human T cells and chemical hapten exposure. Time point: patch test 1, 2 weeks after DPC sensitization. The treatment is: therapeutic diphenylcyclopropenone sensitization with weekly scalp DPC. Per the authors' pipeline: TCRs per sample had a median of roughly 93,000 and ranged from about 23,224 to 700,000. TCRdb re-called the RACE reads through MiXCR, storing one row per CDR3 protein. The V and J calls shown here were made by TCRdb, not taken from the authors' results. The sample holds 75,000 to 100,000 distinct CDR3 sequences, around 12% seen once. The V end was cut by 5 bases, the J end by 6 bases, with 15 bases between. Germline CDR1 and CDR2: SGHTA and FQGTGA. The CDR3 is 14 residues long.

This receptor was obtained from a woman in her 40s with alopecia areata. Some clones in this sample may be carry-over from other donors' samples. Sequenced here: whole blood, sampled in connection with sensitization to the hapten diphenylcyclopropenone (DPC). The chain links TRBV7-3 to TRBJ2-3; D is tentatively TRBD1 or TRBD2 (5 bases each). CDR3 sequence reads: CASSRDRVTDTQYF. CDR3 sequence (DNA): TGTGCCAGCAGCCGGGACCGGGTCACCGATACGCAGTATTTT.